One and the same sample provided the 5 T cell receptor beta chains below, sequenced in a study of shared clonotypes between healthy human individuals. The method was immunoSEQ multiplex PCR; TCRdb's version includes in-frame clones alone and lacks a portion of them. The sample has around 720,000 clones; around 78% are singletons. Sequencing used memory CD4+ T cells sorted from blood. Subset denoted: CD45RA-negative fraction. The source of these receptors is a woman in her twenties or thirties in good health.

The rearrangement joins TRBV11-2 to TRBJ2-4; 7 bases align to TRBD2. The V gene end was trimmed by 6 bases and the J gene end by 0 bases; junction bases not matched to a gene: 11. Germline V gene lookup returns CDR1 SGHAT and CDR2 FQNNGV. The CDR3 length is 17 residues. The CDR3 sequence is CASRHAGDPLAKNIQYF. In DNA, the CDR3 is TGTGCCAGCAGACACGCGGGGGACCCCCTAGCCAAAAACATTCAGTACTTC.

The CDR3 coding sequence is TGTGCCTGGAGTTTGGCGGCCTACGAGCAGTACTTC. It yields the protein CAWSLAAYEQYF. The rearrangement joins TRBV30 to TRBJ2-7; D is unresolved. The V gene lost 2 bases and the J gene lost 2 bases, with 7 bases spanning the gap. The CDR3 is 12 residues long. Germline CDR1 reads GTSNPN; CDR2 reads SVGIG (reference sequence).

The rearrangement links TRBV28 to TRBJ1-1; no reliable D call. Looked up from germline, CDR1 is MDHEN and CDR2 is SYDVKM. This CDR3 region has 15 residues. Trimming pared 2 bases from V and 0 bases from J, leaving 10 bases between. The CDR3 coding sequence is TGTGCCAGCAGTTTACCCCCCCCCATGAACACTGAAGCTTTCTTT. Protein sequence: CASSLPPPMNTEAFF.

CDR3 sequence reads: CASSKAKFAEAFF. For the CDR3, the DNA is TGCGCCAGCAGCAAGGCTAAGTTCGCTGAAGCTTTCTTT. The V call is TRBV23-1, the J call TRBJ1-1; the D is unclear. TRBV23-1 is filed as an ORF, its function uncertain. With 6 bases removed from V and 6 bases from J, the gap between germline ends came to 14 bases. CDR3 length: 13 amino acids.

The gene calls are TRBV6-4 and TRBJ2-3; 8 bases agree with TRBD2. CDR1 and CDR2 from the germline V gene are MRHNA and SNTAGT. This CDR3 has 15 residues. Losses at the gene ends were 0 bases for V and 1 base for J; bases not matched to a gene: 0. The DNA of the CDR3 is TGTGCCAGCAGTGACTCGCGGGAGGGCACAGATACGCAGTATTTT. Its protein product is CASSDSREGTDTQYF.